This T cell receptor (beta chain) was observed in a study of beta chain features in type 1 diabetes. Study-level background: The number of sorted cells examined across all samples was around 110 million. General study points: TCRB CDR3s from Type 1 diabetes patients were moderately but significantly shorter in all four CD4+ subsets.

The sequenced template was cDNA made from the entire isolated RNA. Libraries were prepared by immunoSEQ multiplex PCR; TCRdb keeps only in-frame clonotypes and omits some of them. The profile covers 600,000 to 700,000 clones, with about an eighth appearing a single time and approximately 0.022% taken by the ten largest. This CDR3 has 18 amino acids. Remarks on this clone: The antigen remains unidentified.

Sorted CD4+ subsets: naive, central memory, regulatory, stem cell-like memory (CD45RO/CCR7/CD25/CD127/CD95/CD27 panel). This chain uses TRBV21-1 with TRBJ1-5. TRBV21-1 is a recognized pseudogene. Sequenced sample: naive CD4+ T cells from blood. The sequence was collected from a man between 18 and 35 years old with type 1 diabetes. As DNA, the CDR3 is TGTGCCAGCAGCAAAGATGGGTCAGGCCAGGGAGAGGATCAGCCCCAGCATTTT. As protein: CASSKDGSGQGEDQPQHF.